This T cell receptor (beta chain) was recovered during a study of T cell changes during pregnancy in multiple sclerosis. The CDR3 contains 11 residues. Trimming stripped 4 bases from V and 4 bases from J, with 8 bases between. CDR1 and CDR2 from the germline V gene are SQVTM and ANQGSEA. Some clones are missing from TCRdb's copy, which holds only in-frame ones; the method was immunoSEQ multiplex PCR. The table has tens of thousands of clones, 80% to 95% seen once; the top ten hold 0.75% to 1%. The source was peripheral blood, collected after pregnancy. J is TRBJ2-7 and V is TRBV29-1, with D unresolved. The source of this sequence is a female donor with multiple sclerosis, enrolled in a pregnancy study. CDR3 residues: CSVVLAYEQYF. The CDR3 region has the DNA TGCAGCGTTGTATTAGCTTACGAGCAGTACTTC.